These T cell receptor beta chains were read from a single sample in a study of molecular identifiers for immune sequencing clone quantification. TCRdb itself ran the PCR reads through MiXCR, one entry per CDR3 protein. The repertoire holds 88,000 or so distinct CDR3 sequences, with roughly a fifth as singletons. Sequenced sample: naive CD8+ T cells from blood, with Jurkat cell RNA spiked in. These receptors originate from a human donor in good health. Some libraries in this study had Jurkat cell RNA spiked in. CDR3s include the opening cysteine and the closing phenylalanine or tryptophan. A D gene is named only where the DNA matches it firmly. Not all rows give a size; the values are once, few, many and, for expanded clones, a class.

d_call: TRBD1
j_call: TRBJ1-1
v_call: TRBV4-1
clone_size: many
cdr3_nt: TGCGCCAGCAGCCAACAGGGACAGGGGGGTGAGGCTTTCTTT
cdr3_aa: CASSQQGQGGEAFF

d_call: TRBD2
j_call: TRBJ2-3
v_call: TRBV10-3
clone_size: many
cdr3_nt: TGTGCCATCAGTCGTACCTCACTAGCGGGGGGCCTCACAGATACGCAGTATTTT
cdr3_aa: CAISRTSLAGGLTDTQYF

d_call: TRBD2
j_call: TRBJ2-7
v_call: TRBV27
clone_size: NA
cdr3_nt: TGTGCCAGCAGTTTTGTTAGCGGGAGTTACGAGCAGTACTTC
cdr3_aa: CASSFVSGSYEQYF

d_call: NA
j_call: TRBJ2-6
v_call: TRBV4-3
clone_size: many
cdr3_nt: TGCGCCAGCAGCCTCGGGGGAACCCGCTCTGGGGCCAACGTCCTGACTTTC
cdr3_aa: CASSLGGTRSGANVLTF

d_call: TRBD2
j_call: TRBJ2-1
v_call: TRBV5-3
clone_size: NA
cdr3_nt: TGTGCCAGAAGCACACCCCGCCTAGCGGGAGTGAGGAATGAGCAGTTCTTC
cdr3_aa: CARSTPRLAGVRNEQFF

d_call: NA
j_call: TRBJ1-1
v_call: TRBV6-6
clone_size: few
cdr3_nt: TGTGCCAGCAGTTACTCGCCCCCCCCATACACTGAAGCTTTCTTT
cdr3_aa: CASSYSPPPYTEAFF

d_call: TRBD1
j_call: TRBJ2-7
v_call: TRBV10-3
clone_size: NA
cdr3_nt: TGTGCCATCAGCGAGACAGGGGGCCTTTCAATCGAGCAGTACTTC
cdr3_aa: CAISETGGLSIEQYF

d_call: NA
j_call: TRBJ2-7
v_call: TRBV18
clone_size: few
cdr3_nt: TGTGCCAGCTTCGGTCCTACCTACGAGCAGTACTTC
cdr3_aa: CASFGPTYEQYF

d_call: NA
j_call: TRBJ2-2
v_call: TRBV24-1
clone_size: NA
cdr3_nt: TGTGCCACCAGTGACCGGTATTCGGGGGCCCCCGGGGAGCTGTTTTTT
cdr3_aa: CATSDRYSGAPGELFF

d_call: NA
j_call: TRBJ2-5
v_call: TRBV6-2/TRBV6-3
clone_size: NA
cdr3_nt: TGTGCCAGCAGTCGGACAGCCTGGGAGACCCAGTACTTC
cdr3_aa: CASSRTAWETQYF

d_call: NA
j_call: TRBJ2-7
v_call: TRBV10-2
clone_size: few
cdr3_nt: TGCGCCAGCAGTGTCGAGCAGTACTTC
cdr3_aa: CASSVEQYF

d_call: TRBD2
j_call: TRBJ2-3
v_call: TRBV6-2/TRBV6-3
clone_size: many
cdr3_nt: TGTGCCAGCAGGACCGGACTAGCGGACACAGATACGCAGTATTTT
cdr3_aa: CASRTGLADTDTQYF

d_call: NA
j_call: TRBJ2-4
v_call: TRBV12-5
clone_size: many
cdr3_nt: TGTGCTAGTGGTTTGAGGACTGGGATAGCCAAAAACATTCAGTACTTC
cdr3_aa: CASGLRTGIAKNIQYF

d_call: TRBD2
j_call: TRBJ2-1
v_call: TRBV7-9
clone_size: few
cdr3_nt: TGTGCCAGCAGCTTAGTTGGACTAGCGGAACACAATGAGCAGTTCTTC
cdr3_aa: CASSLVGLAEHNEQFF

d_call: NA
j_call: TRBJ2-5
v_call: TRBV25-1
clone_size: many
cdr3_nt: TGTGCCAGCAGTGAACCGCCCTATTTAAGGACGGCAGACGCGAAGGGGACCCAGTACTTC
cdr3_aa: CASSEPPYLRTADAKGTQYF

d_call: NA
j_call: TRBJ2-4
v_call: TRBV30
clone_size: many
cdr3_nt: TGTGCCTGGGCCGGCCCGGGCATTCAGTACTTC
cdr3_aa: CAWAGPGIQYF

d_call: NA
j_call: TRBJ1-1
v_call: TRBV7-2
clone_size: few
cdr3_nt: TGTGCCAGCAGCTTACCTCTTGGGCTGATGAACACTGAAGCTTTCTTT
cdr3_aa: CASSLPLGLMNTEAFF

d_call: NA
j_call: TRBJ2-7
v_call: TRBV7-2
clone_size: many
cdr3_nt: TGTGCCAGCAGCTTTTCGCCAGGCTACGAGCAGTACTTC
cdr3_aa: CASSFSPGYEQYF

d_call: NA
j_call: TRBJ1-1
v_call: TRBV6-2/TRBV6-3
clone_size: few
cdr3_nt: TGTGCCAGCAGTTACTCGGGCAGGAACACTGAAGCTTTCTTT
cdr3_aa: CASSYSGRNTEAFF

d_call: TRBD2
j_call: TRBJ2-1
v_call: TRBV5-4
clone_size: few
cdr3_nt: TGTGCCAGCAGTGTTAGCGGGAGGGAAGATGAGCAGTTCTTC
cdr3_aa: CASSVSGREDEQFF

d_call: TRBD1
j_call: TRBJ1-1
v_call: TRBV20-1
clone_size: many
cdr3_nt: TGCAGTGCTAAATACAGGGGAACGAACACTGAAGCTTTCTTT
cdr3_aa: CSAKYRGTNTEAFF

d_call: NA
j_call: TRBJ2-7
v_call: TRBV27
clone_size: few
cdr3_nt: TGTGCCAGCGCGTTACGAGGGAGCTCCTACGAGCAGTACTTC
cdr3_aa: CASALRGSSYEQYF